This T cell receptor (beta chain) is drawn from a study of T cell responses to AZD1222 COVID-19 vaccine. Study-wide results and caveats: Females outnumbered males among donors, who were mostly white British; clonal diversity was possibly underestimated. Nearly half of the spike-specific TCRs reportedly recognize variant regions that carry no mutations.

About this clone itself: The antigen is undetermined.

The protocol was immunoSEQ multiplex PCR, while the TCRdb copy is restricted to in-frame clones and leaves out a portion. Of 110,000 to 150,000 clones in the sample, around 90% were seen once. Trimming removed 9 bases at V and 7 bases at J, with 18 bases between. There are 13 residues in the CDR3. Germline CDR1 and CDR2: KGHDR and SFDVKD. The origin of this receptor is an adult in good health. The specimen comprised peripheral blood, sampled on day 0 of AZD1222 vaccination. The rearrangement uses TRBV24-1 and TRBJ2-7, with D perhaps TRBD2 (6 bases). The chain's CDR3 is CATRGTDSLEQYF. CDR3 nucleotides: TGTGCCACCCGCGGGACCGACTCCTTGGAGCAGTACTTC.